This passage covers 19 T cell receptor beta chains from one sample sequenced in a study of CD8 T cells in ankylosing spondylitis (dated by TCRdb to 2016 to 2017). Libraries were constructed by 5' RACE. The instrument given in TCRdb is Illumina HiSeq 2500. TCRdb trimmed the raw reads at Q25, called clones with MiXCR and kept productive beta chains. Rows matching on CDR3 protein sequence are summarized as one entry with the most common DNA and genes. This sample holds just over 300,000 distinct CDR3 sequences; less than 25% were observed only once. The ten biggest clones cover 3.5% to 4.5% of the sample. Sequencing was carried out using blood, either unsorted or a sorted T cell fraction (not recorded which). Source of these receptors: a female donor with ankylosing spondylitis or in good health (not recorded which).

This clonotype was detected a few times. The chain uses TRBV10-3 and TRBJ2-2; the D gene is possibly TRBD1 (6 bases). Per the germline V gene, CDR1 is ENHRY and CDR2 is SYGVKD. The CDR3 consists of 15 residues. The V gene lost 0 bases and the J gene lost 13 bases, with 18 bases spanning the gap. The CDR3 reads CAISESKGEYRWLFF. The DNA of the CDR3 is TGTGCCATCAGTGAGTCGAAGGGGGAGTATAGATGGCTGTTTTTT.

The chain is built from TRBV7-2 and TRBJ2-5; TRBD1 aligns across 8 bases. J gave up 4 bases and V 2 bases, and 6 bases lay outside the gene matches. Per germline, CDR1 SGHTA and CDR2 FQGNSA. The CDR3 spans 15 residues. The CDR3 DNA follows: TGTGCCAGCAGCTTAACAGGGGGGTTATTAGAGACCCAGTACTTC. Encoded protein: CASSLTGGLLETQYF.

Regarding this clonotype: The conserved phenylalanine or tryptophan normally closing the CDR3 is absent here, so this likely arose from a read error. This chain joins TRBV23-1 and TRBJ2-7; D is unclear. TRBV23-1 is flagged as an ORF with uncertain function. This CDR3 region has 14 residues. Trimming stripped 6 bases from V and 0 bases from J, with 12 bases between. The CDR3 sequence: CASSRDGSSYEQYL. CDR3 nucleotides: TGCGCCAGCAGCCGAGACGGAAGCTCCTACGAGCAGTACCTC.

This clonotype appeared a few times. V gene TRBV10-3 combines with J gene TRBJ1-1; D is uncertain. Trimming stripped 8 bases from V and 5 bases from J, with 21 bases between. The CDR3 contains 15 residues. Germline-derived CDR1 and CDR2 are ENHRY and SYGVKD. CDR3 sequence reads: CAIAPLRVPETEAFF. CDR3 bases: TGTGCCATCGCCCCCCTCCGAGTCCCAGAAACTGAAGCTTTCTTT.

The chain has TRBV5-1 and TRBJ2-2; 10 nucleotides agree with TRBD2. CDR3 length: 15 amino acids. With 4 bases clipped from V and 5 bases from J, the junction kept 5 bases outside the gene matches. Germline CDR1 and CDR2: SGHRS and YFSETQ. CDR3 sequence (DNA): TGCGCCAGCAGCGGAGGACTAGCGGATACCGGGGAGCTGTTTTTT. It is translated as CASSGGLADTGELFF.

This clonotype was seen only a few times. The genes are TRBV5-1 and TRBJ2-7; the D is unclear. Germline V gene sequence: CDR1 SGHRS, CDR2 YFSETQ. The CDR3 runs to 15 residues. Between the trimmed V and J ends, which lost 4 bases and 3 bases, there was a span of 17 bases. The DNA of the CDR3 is TGCGCCAGCAGCCTGACCGAATCCCCAAACTACGAGCAGTACTTC. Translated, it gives CASSLTESPNYEQYF.

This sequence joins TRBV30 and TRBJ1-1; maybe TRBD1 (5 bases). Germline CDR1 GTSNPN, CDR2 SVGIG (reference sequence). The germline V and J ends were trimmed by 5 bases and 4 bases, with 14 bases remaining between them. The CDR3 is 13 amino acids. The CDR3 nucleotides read TGTGCCTGGTCACGGGGGATGAGCACTGAAGCTTTCTTT. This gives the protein CAWSRGMSTEAFF.

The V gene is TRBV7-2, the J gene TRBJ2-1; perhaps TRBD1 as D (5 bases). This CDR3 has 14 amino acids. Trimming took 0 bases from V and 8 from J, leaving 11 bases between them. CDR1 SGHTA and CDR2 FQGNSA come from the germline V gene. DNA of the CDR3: TGTGCCAGCAGCTTAGCGTGGCAGGGTGATGAGCAGTTCTTC. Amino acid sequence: CASSLAWQGDEQFF.

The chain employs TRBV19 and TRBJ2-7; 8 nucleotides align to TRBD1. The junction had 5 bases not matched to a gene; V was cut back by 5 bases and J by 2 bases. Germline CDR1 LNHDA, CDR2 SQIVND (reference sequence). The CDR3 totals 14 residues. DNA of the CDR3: TGTGCCAGTAGTGTCTACAGGGGGGCCTACGAGCAGTACTTC. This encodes CASSVYRGAYEQYF.

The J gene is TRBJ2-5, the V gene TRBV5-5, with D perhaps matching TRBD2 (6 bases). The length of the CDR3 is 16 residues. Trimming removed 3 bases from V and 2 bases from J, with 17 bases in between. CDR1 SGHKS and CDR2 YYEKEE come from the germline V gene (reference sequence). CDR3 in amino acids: CASSSEAGLGQETQYF. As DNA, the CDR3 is TGTGCCAGCAGCTCGGAGGCGGGATTAGGGCAAGAGACCCAGTACTTC.

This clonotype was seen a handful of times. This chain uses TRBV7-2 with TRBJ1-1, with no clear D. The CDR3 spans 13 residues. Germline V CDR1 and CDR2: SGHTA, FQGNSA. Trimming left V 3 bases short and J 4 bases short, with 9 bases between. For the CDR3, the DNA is TGTGCCAGCAGCTTCGGAGTCCCCACTGAAGCTTTCTTT. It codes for CASSFGVPTEAFF.

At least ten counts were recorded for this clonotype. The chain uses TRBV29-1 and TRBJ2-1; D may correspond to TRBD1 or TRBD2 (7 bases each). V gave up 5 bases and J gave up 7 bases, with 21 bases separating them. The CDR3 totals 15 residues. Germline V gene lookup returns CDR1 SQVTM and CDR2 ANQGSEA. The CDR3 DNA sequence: TGCAGCGTTAATAGACAGGGTCCCGGGGGGAATGAGCAGTTCTTC. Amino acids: CSVNRQGPGGNEQFF.

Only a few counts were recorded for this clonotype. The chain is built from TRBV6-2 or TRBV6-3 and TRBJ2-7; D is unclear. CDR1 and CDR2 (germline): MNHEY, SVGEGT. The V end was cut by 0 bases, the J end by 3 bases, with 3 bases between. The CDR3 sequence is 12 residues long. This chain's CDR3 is CASSYSIYEQYF. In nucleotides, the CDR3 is TGTGCCAGCAGTTACTCGATCTACGAGCAGTACTTC.

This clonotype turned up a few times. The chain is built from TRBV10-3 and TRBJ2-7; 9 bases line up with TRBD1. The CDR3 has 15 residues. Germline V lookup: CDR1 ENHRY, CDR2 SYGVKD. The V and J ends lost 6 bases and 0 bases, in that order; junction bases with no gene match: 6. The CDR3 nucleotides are TGTGCCATCAGGGGACAGGGCGGGGTCTCCTACGAGCAGTACTTC. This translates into CAIRGQGGVSYEQYF.

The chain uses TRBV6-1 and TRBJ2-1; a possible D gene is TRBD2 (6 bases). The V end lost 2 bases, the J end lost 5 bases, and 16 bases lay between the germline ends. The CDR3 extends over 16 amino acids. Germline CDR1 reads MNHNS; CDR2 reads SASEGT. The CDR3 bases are TGTGCCAGCAGTGAACACCGGGACTTTAAGCACAATGAGCAGTTCTTC. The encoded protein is CASSEHRDFKHNEQFF.

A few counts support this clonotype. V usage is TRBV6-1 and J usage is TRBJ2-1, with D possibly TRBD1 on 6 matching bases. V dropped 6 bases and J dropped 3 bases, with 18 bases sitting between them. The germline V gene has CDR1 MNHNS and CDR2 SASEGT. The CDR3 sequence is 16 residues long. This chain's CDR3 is CASSAPVGTYYNEQFF. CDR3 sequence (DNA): TGTGCCAGCAGCGCCCCGGTCGGGACATACTACAATGAGCAGTTCTTC.

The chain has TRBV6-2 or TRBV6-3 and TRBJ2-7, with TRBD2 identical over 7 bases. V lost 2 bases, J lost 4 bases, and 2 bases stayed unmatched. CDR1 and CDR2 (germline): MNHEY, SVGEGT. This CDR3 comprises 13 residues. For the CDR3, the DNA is TGTGCCAGCAGTTACGCGGGACTATACGAGCAGTACTTC. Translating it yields CASSYAGLYEQYF.

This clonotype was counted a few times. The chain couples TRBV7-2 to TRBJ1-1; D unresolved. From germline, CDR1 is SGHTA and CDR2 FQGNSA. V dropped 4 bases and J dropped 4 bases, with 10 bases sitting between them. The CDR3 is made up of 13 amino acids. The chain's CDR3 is CASSSTRATEAFF. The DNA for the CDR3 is TGTGCCAGCAGCTCGACAAGGGCCACTGAAGCTTTCTTT.

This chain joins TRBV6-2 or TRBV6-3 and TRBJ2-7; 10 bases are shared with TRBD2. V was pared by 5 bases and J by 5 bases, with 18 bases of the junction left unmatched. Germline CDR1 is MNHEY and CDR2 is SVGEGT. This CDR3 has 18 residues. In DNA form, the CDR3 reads TGTGCCAGCAGTCCCTTAGGCGGGCTAGCGGGAGATTTCGACGAGCAGTACTTC. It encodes CASSPLGGLAGDFDEQYF.